This T cell receptor (beta chain) was sequenced in a study of blood T cell repertoires in COVID-19 (dated by TCRdb to 2018 to 2020). With regard to the full study: The collaborator samples originated in the United States, Italy and Spain and spanned the acute and convalescent phases of COVID-19. The material from the prospective study consisted of cDNA or gDNA derived from T cells, B-cell-depleted T cells, or PBMCs. Deeply sampled blood TCRbeta repertoires from subjects exposed to, actively infected with, or recovered from COVID-19 were included in the dataset. The repertoires were made available in a free public database intended to serve as a resource for research on the immune response to SARS-CoV-2. The samples were drawn from two sources: the first 160 participants of the ongoing ImmuneRACE study, and fewer than 1,500 subjects contributed by 6 global collaborators. A de-identified subject ID, COVID-19 status, age in years and sex were almost always included in the sample metadata. Where available, HLA class I and class II types were taken from metadata supplied by the sample provider and were not determined by assay-based typing. Broad study findings and their caveats: How much clinical and demographic metadata was included differed by source and by participant, and the metadata was provided uncurated.

Relative to germline, V is 4 bases shorter and J is 0 bases shorter, with 4 bases between their ends. The germline V gene encodes CDR1 MNHEY and CDR2 SMNVEV (reference sequence). Taken from cysteine to phenylalanine, the CDR3 has 14 residues. The only DNA kept is the CDR3, 42 bases in frame from the first base. The sample holds one count of this clone. This clone's antigen is unknown. No base-level quality is on record; no much larger clone is a single base apart. TCRbeta CDR3 regions were amplified from genomic DNA by means of the immunoSEQ Assay, a bias-controlled multiplex PCR. The original pipeline was this. Nucleated cell counts per sample were estimated from amplification of reference gene primers within the assay. To quantify the absolute abundance of each unique TCRbeta CDR3 rearrangement, sequence reads were collapsed and filtered. For each sample, productive Simpson clonality was calculated as the square root of Simpson's diversity index over productive rearrangements. The table comes from immuneACCESS by way of TCRdb, which keeps in-frame sequences with V and J called. Part of the clones is missing from these tables; in studies checked, under half for an unresolved V gene and the rest for unknown reasons. The DNA was the basis for D and trimming; V, J and clone size are from that table. This sample comprises a few hundred thousand clones, approximately 84% of them detected only once. The ten most abundant clones make up around 16% of the sample.

One collaborating source in Seattle enrolled patients while the patients were actively infected and followed the patients over time throughout the course of disease. The collaborating institutions used their own protocols to collect whole blood in K2EDTA tubes. For TCRbeta analysis, collaborators shipped samples in one of three forms: frozen whole blood, isolated PBMCs, or DNA extracted from either of those sample types. The rearrangement combines TRBV27 with TRBJ1-6, with the D gene call left open. The specimen sequenced was peripheral blood. This receptor was obtained from a person in their 70s with COVID-19, enrolled during active disease. The CDR3 reads CASSSRSYNSPLHF. The bases read TGTGCCAGCAGTTCCCGCTCCTATAATTCACCCCTCCACTTT.